The 10 T cell receptor beta chains below were found in one sample sequenced in a study of cytomegalovirus exposure and HLA in healthy donors. Amplification used 60 Vbeta primers and 13 Jbeta primers. Generated by immunoSEQ multiplex PCR, the TCRdb table keeps only in-frame clones and is missing some. This table holds about 150,000 clones, 55% to 75% found once. What was sequenced was PBMCs. The source of these receptors is a woman in her sixties in good health and CMV-seropositive.

This sequence joins TRBV27 and TRBJ1-2, with D possibly matching TRBD1 (6 bases). Germline V gene sequence: CDR1 MNHEY, CDR2 SMNVEV (reference sequence). The length of the CDR3 is 15 residues. V was pared by 4 bases and J by 3 bases, with 15 bases between. This chain's CDR3 is CASSSQGSSDYGYTF. DNA of the CDR3: TGTGCCAGCAGTTCACAGGGTTCATCGGACTATGGCTACACCTTC.

V and J are TRBV6-5 and TRBJ1-6, with 7 bases lining up with TRBD1. There are 16 residues in the CDR3. Germline V gives CDR1 MNHEY, CDR2 SVGAGI. Unmatched junction bases numbered 3, after V lost 4 bases and J lost 0 bases. CDR3 region: CASSSRTGSYNSPLHF. The DNA for the CDR3 is TGTGCCAGCAGTTCCCGGACAGGCTCCTATAATTCACCCCTCCACTTT.

This clone was observed once. The chain employs TRBV10-3 and TRBJ2-1; TRBD2 might be the D (6 bases). Germline assignment: CDR1 ENHRY and CDR2 SYGVKD. This CDR3 is built from 14 residues. V was clipped by 3 bases and J by 9 bases, with 15 bases between them. The CDR3 bases are TGTGCCATCAGTGATAGTGGTAGCGGAACTGAGCAGTTCTTC. Translating it yields CAISDSGSGTEQFF.

The sample holds one count of this clone. This chain uses TRBV25-1 with TRBJ2-7; perhaps TRBD1 as D (6 bases). The germline gives CDR1 MGHDK, CDR2 SYGVNS. V shed 1 base and J shed 0 bases, with 16 bases lying between them. This CDR3 spans 17 amino acids. CDR3 sequence (DNA): TGTGCCAGCAGTGAATGGGGTAGAGGGGGTAACTCCTACGAGCAGTACTTC. As protein: CASSEWGRGGNSYEQYF.

V usage is TRBV7-2 and J usage is TRBJ2-3, with 7 positions matching TRBD1. Germline V gene sequence: CDR1 SGHTA, CDR2 FQGNSA. This CDR3 has 17 residues. The junction had 12 bases not matched to a gene; V was cut back by 3 bases and J by 3 bases. This CDR3 reads CASSFPPTGVGTDTQYF. CDR3 nucleotides: TGTGCCAGCAGCTTCCCTCCTACAGGGGTAGGAACAGATACGCAGTATTTT.

The chain combines TRBV7-2 with TRBJ2-5, with 7 bases identical to TRBD1. V trimming: 5 bases; J trimming: 5 bases; junction bases outside the gene matches: 5. CDR3 length: 13 amino acids. Germline lookup yields CDR1 SGHTA and CDR2 FQGNSA. CDR3 amino acids: CASSTDRVETQYF. The CDR3 bases are TGTGCCAGCAGCACCGACAGGGTCGAGACCCAGTACTTC.

V is TRBV27 and J is TRBJ2-1; 9 bases line up with TRBD2. Losses at the gene ends were 3 bases for V and 1 base for J; bases not matched to a gene: 4. Per germline, CDR1 MNHEY and CDR2 SMNVEV (reference sequence). This CDR3 comprises 16 residues. CDR3 DNA sequence: TGTGCCAGCAGTTTTAGCGGGAGTATTTCCTACAATGAGCAGTTCTTC. Protein sequence: CASSFSGSISYNEQFF.

CDR3: CAISDRQGGNQPQHF. CDR3 DNA sequence: TGTGCCATCAGTGATCGACAGGGTGGGAATCAGCCCCAGCATTTT. The chain combines TRBV10-3 with TRBJ1-5, with TRBD1 matching over 7 bases. Per germline, CDR1 ENHRY and CDR2 SYGVKD. There are 15 residues in the CDR3. V was clipped by 3 bases and J by 4 bases; unmatched bases: 6.

This chain joins TRBV4-1 and TRBJ2-2; TRBD2 matches at 8 bases. This CDR3 is built from 15 residues. The J segment lost 5 bases and the V segment lost 4 bases, leaving 6 bases of the junction unmatched. Germline CDR1 MGHRA, CDR2 YSYEKL. CDR3 in amino acids: CASSLGRVRTGELFF. The CDR3 coding sequence is TGCGCCAGCAGCCTCGGGAGGGTCCGGACCGGGGAGCTGTTTTTT.

The chain uses TRBV5-1 and TRBJ2-1; 9 bases match TRBD1. The CDR3 runs 14 residues. Germline V lookup: CDR1 SGHRS, CDR2 YFSETQ. V gave up 7 bases and J gave up 7 bases; unmatched junction bases: 9. This chain's CDR3 is CASGQTDRGNEQFF. The CDR3 DNA sequence: TGCGCCAGCGGCCAGACCGACAGGGGGAATGAGCAGTTCTTC.